This T cell receptor beta chain was captured in a study of blood T cell repertoires in COVID-19. Whole-study context: Some COVID-19 samples were acute and others convalescent; all came from the United States, Italy and Spain. The analysed material was cDNA or gDNA that came from T cells, B-cell-depleted T cells, or PBMCs.

V lost 6 bases to trimming and J lost 3 bases, with 6 bases between them. CDR3 size: 11 residues. Germline V lookup: CDR1 SGHDN, CDR2 FVKESK. This clone was found once. Original handling: Researchers report that nucleated cell counts were estimated from reference gene primer amplification. TCRdb's table, derived via immunoSEQ multiplex PCR, lists solely in-frame clones and lacks some. V and J calls and clone size are those listed in that table; D and trimming were worked out from the DNA. This table has some 220,000 clones, over 90% appearing once. The rearrangement links TRBV14 to TRBJ2-7; no firm D call. The receptor was isolated from a man younger than 40 with COVID-19, enrolled during active disease. Sequencing was carried out using peripheral blood. The chain's CDR3 is CASSLNYEQYF. In DNA form, the CDR3 reads TGTGCCAGCAGTCTAAACTACGAGCAGTACTTC.